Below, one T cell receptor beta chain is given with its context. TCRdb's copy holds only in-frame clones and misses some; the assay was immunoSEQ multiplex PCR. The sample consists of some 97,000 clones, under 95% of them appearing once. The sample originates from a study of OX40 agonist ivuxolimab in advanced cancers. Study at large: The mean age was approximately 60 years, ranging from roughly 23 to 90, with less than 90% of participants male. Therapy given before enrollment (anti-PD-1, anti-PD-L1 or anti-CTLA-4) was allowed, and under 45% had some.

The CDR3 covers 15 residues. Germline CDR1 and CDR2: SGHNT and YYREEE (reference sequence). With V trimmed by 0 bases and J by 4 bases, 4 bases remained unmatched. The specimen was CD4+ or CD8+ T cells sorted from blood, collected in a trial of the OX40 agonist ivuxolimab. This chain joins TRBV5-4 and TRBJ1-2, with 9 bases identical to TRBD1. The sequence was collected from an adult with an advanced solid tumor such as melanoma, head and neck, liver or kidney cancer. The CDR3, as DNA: TGTGCCAGCAGCTTGGGGACAGGGGCCGTCTATGGCTACACCTTC. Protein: CASSLGTGAVYGYTF.